The 8 T cell receptor beta chains below come from one sample, sequenced in a study of T cell responses to AZD1222 COVID-19 vaccine. Measured with immunoSEQ multiplex PCR; TCRdb has only the in-frame clones, and not every one. The sample records roughly 110,000 clones, 92% being singletons. This specimen consisted of peripheral blood, obtained 28 days after the second AZD1222 dose. The source is an adult who received the AZD1222 COVID-19 vaccine.

The chain recombines TRBV9 with TRBJ1-2; 7 bases map to TRBD1. The V segment lost 2 bases and the J segment 4 bases; nucleotides outside the gene matches: 5. The CDR3 is 14 amino acids. CDR1 and CDR2 from the germline V gene are SGDLS and YYNGEE. In nucleotides, the CDR3 is TGTGCCAGCAGCGTGGGCAGGGGGATCTATGGCTACACCTTC. It encodes CASSVGRGIYGYTF.

V is TRBV4-1 and J is TRBJ2-6, with unresolved D. Germline CDR1 and CDR2: MGHRA and YSYEKL. The CDR3 is 16 amino acids. V lost 4 bases, J lost 4 bases, and 14 bases lay in between. CDR3: CASSLRPAAGANVLTF. The CDR3 DNA sequence: TGCGCCAGCAGCCTCCGGCCGGCCGCCGGGGCCAACGTCCTGACTTTC.

The chain employs TRBV10-2 and TRBJ1-5, with D unclear. V dropped 3 bases and J dropped 6 bases, with 9 bases sitting between them. Germline CDR1 WSHSY, CDR2 SAAADI. The CDR3 contains 13 residues. CDR3 DNA: TGCGCCAGCAGTGATGGGTTGAGTCAGCCCCAGCATTTT. Translated: CASSDGLSQPQHF.

This clone occurred a few times. The V call is TRBV10-3, the J call TRBJ2-7; no clear D. Trimming left V 2 bases short and J 2 bases short, with 13 bases between. This CDR3 contains 15 residues. The V gene's germline CDR1 is ENHRY and CDR2 SYGVKD. In DNA form, the CDR3 reads TGTGCCATCAGTGAGGCCGCGACAAACACCTACGAGCAGTACTTC. This encodes CAISEAATNTYEQYF.

The chain joins TRBV6-5 to TRBJ1-5, with TRBD1 matching over 8 bases. Germline lookup yields CDR1 MNHEY and CDR2 SVGAGI. Trimming at V came to 6 bases and at J to 4 bases, leaving 2 bases not matched to a gene. The CDR3 has 13 amino acids. CDR3 loop: CASRDRENQPQHF. DNA for the CDR3: TGTGCCAGCAGGGACAGGGAAAATCAGCCCCAGCATTTT.

The chain joins TRBV2 to TRBJ1-4; D is ambiguous. Germline V CDR1 and CDR2: SNHLY, FYNNEI. The CDR3 runs to 13 residues. Trimming removed 7 bases from V and 4 bases from J, with 10 bases in between. Here the CDR3 DNA reads TGTGCCAGCACCTTCAGTCGTAATGAAAAACTGTTTTTT. Its protein is CASTFSRNEKLFF.

The DNA for the CDR3 is TGTGCCAGCAGCTCAACGTGGGGGCACACTGAAGCTTTCTTT. This codes for CASSSTWGHTEAFF. The chain combines TRBV7-9 with TRBJ1-1; weak D call: TRBD1 (6 bases). Trimming took off 4 bases at V and 3 bases at J, with 12 bases between the two ends. The germline gives CDR1 SEHNR, CDR2 FQNEAQ (reference sequence). CDR3 size: 14 residues.

DNA of the CDR3: TGTGCCAGCAGCGTAGGGAGACAGGGTTACGAGCAGTACTTC. Residues: CASSVGRQGYEQYF. The chain uses TRBV9 and TRBJ2-7; 7 nucleotides agree with TRBD1. The J segment lost 4 bases and the V segment lost 0 bases, leaving 4 bases of the junction unmatched. This CDR3 region has 14 residues. Germline V gene lookup returns CDR1 SGDLS and CDR2 YYNGEE.